Detailed here is one T cell receptor (beta chain). Its antigen is not identified. V trimming: 5 bases; J trimming: 5 bases; junction bases outside the gene matches: 23. Germline CDR1 reads SGHAT; CDR2 reads FQNNGV. CDR3 length: 20 amino acids. These data belong to a study of T cells after yellow fever vaccination. Study findings and constraints: Primary-vaccination clones mostly resurfaced post-booster (under 98% CD4, 85% to 90% CD8).

Production of TCR cDNA was by 5'RACE template switching, which also added a universal primer site and UMIs. TCRdb reprocessed the 5' RACE reads via MiXCR and lists one record per CDR3 protein. In the table there are more than 350,000 distinct CDR3 sequences, 11% of which are singletons. Sequenced here: PBMCs, sampled on the day of the first yellow fever vaccination. The sequence came from a man aged 18-30 years who received the YFV17D yellow fever vaccine. V and J are TRBV11-2 and TRBJ2-1; 8 bases match TRBD2. As DNA, the CDR3 is TGTGCCAGCAGCCCGAAAGGCCGGGGGGGACTAGACGGACTTAACAATGAGCAGTTCTTC. It translates to CASSPKGRGGLDGLNNEQFF.